This T cell receptor beta chain was identified in a study of T cell repertoires in cytomegalovirus infection. Turning to the study itself: Indications of both CMV infection and matching HLA type were provided by public TCR beta signatures. Study conclusions and caveats: Dominating the ex vivo response were TCR beta clonotypes that were CMV-specific and HLA-C-restricted. Cumulative frequency of public TCR beta families picked out carriers of CMV plus the relevant HLA.

Remarks on this clonotype: The antigen remains undetermined.

Germline V gene lookup returns CDR1 DFQATT and CDR2 SNEGSKA (reference sequence). There are 12 residues in the CDR3. V lost 3 bases to trimming and J lost 5 bases, with 11 bases between them. Using its own MiXCR run on the reads, TCRdb lists one record per CDR3 protein. This table holds more than 200,000 distinct CDR3 sequences, approximately 10% found once. The specimen was PBMCs. The chain carries TRBV20-1 and TRBJ2-7; D is unclear. The origin of this receptor is a human donor in good health (CMV status not recorded). Some clones in this sample may be carry-over from other donors' samples. The DNA for the CDR3 is TGCAGTGCTAGTCGGGCGCAAAACGAGCAGTACTTC. Its translation is CSASRAQNEQYF.